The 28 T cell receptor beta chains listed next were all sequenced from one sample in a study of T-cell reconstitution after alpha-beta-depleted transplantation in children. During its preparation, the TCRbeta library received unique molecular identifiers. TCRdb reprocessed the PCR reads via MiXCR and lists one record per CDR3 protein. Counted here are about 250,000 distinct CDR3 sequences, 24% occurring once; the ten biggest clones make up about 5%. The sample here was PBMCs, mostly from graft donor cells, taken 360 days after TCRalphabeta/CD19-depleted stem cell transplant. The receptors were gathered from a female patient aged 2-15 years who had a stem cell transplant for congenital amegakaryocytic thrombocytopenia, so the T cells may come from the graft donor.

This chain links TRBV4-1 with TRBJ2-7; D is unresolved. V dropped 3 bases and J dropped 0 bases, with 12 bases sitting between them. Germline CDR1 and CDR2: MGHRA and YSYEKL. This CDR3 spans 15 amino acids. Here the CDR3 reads CASSQGFGPSYEQYF. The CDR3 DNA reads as TGCGCCAGCAGCCAGGGCTTCGGGCCCTCCTACGAGCAGTACTTC.

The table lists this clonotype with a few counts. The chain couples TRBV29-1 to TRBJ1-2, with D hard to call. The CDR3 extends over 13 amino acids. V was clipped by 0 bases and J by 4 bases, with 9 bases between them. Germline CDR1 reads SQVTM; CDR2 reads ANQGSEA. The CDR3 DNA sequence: TGCAGCGTTGAAGATTTCCCAGTCTATGGCTACACCTTC. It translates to CSVEDFPVYGYTF.

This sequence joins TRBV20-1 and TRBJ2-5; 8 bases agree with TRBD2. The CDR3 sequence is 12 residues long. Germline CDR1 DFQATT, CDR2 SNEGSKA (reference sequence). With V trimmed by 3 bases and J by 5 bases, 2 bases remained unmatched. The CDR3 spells CSASGRVETQYF. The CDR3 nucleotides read TGCAGTGCTAGCGGGAGGGTTGAGACCCAGTACTTC.

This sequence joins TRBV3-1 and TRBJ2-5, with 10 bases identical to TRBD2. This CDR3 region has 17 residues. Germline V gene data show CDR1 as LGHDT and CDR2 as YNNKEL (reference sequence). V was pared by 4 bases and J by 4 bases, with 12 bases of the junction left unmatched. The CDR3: CASSPILSGGAVETQYF. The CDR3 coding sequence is TGTGCCAGCAGCCCCATATTAAGCGGGGGGGCCGTAGAGACCCAGTACTTC.

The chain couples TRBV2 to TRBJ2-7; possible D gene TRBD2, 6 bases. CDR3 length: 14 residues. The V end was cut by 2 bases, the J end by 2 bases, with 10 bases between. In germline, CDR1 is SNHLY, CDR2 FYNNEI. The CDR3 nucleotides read TGTGCCAGCAGTGAACGGGGGACGACCTACGAGCAGTACTTC. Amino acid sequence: CASSERGTTYEQYF.

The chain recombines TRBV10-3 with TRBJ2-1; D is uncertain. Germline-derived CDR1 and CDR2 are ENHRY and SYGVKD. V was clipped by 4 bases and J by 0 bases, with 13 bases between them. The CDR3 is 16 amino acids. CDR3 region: CAISAEVAPSYNEQFF. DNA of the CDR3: TGTGCCATCAGTGCCGAGGTCGCGCCCTCCTACAATGAGCAGTTCTTC.

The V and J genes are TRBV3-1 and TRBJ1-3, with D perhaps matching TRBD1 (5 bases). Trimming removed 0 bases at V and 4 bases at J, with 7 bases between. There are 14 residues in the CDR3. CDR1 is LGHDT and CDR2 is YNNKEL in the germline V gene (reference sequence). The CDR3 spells CASSQDRQGNTIYF. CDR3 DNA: TGTGCCAGCAGCCAAGATCGACAGGGAAACACCATATATTTT.

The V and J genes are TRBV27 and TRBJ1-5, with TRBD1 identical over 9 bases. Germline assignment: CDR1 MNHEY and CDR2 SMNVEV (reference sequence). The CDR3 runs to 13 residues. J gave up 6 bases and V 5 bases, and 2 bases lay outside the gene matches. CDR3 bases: TGTGCCAGCAGTACAGGGGGCCCTCAGCCCCAGCATTTT. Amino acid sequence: CASSTGGPQPQHF.

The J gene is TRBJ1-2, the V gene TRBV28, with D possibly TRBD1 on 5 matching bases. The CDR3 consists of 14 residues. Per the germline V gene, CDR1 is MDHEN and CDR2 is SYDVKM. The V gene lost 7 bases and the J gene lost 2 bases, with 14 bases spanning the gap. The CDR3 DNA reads TGTGCCAGCAAGCCCGGGACGGCGAACTATGGCTACACCTTC. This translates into CASKPGTANYGYTF.

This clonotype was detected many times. CDR3 loop: CASSLTAQETQYF. In DNA form, the CDR3 reads TGTGCCAGCAGCTTGACAGCACAAGAGACCCAGTACTTC. The genes are TRBV5-5 and TRBJ2-5; no clear D. V was cut by 1 base and J by 2 bases, with 6 bases left in between. The CDR3 contains 13 residues. The germline CDR1 and CDR2 sequences are SGHKS and YYEKEE (reference sequence).

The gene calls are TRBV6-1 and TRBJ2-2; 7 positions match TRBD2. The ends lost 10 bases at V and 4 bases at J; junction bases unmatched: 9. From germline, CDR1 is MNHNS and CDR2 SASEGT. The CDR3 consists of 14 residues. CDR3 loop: CATSSLAATGELFF. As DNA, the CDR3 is TGTGCCACTTCGTCCCTAGCGGCCACCGGGGAGCTGTTTTTT.

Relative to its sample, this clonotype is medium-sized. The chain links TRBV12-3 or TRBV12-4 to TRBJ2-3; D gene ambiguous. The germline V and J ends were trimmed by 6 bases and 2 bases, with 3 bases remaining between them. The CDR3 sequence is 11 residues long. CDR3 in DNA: TGTGCCAGCAGCCTCACAGATACGCAGTATTTT. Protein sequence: CASSLTDTQYF.

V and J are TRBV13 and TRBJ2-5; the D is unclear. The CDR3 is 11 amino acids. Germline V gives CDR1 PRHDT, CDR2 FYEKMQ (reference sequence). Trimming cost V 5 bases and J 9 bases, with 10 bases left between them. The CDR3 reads CASSLGEAQYF. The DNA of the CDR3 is TGTGCCAGCAGCCTGGGCGAGGCCCAGTACTTC.

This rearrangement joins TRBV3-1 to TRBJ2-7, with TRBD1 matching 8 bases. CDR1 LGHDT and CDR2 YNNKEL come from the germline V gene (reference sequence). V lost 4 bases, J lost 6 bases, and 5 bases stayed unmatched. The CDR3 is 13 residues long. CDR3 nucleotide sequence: TGTGCCAGCAGCCTATACCAGGGGGCCGAGCAGTACTTC. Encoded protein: CASSLYQGAEQYF.

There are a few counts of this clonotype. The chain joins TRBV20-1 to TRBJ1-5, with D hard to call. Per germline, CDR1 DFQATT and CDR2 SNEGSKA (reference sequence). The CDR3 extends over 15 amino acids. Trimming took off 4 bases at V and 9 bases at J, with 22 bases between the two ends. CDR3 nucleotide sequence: TGCAGTGCTAAGGTCGTGGGGAGAGATCAACGGCCCCAGCATTTT. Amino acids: CSAKVVGRDQRPQHF.

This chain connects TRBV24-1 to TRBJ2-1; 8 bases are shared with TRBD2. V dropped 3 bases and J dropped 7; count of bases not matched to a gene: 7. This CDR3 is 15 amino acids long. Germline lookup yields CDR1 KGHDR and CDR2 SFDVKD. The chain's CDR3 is CATSDDWTSPNEQFF. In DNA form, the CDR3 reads TGTGCCACCAGTGATGACTGGACTAGCCCTAATGAGCAGTTCTTC.

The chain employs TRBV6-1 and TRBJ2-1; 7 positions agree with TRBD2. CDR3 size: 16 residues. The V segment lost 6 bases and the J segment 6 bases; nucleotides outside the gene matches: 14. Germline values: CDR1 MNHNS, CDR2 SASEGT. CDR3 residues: CASSIAGTTASNEQFF. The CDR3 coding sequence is TGTGCCAGCAGCATCGCCGGGACTACCGCATCCAATGAGCAGTTCTTC.

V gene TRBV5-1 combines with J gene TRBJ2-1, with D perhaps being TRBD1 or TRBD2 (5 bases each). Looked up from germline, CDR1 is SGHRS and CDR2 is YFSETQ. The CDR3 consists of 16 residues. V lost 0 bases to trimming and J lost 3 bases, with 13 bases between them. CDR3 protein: CASSLGGVSNYNEQFF. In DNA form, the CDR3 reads TGCGCCAGCAGCTTGGGAGGGGTCTCCAACTACAATGAGCAGTTCTTC. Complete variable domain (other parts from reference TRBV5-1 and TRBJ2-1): KAGVTQTPRYLIKTRGQQVTLSCSPISGHRSVSWYQQTPGQGLQFLFEYFSETQRNKGNFPGRFSGRQFSNSRSEMNVSTLELGDSALYLCASSLGGVSNYNEQFFGPGTRLTVL.

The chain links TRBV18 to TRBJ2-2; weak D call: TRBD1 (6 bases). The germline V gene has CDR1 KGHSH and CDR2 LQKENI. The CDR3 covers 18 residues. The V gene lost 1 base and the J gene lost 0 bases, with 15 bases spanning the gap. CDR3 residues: CASSPRLTGPTNTGELFF. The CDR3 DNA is TGTGCCAGCTCACCACGACTTACAGGGCCAACGAACACCGGGGAGCTGTTTTTT.

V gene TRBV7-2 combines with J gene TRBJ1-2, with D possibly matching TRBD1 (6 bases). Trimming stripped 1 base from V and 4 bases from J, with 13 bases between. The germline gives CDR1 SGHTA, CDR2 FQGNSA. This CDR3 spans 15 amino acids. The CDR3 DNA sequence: TGTGCCAGCAGCTTAGTGGGGGCAGGTTCCTATGGCTACACCTTC. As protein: CASSLVGAGSYGYTF.

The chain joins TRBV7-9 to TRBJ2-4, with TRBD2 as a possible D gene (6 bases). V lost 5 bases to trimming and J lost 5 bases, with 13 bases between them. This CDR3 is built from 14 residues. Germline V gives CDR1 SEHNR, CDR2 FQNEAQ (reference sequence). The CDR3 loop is CASSRGAGENIQYF. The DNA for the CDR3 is TGTGCCAGCAGCCGCGGGGCCGGCGAAAACATTCAGTACTTC.

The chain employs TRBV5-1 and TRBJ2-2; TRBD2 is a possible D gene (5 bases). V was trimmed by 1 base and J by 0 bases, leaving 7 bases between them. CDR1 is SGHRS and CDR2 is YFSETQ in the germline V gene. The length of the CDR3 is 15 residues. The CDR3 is CASSLSRANTGELFF. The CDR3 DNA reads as TGCGCCAGCAGCTTGTCGCGGGCGAACACCGGGGAGCTGTTTTTT. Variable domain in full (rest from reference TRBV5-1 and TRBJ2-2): KAGVTQTPRYLIKTRGQQVTLSCSPISGHRSVSWYQQTPGQGLQFLFEYFSETQRNKGNFPGRFSGRQFSNSRSEMNVSTLELGDSALYLCASSLSRANTGELFFGEGSRLTVL.

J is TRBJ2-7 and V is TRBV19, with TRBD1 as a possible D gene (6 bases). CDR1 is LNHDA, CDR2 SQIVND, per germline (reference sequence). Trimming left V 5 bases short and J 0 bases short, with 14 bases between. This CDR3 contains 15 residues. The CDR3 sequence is CASSVRQDSSYEQYF. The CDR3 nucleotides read TGTGCCAGTAGTGTCCGTCAGGACAGCTCCTACGAGCAGTACTTC.

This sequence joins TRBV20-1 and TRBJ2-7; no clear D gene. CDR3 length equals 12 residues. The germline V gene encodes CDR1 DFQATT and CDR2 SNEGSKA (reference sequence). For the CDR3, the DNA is TGCAGCTGGTCGATGGACTCCTACGAGCAGTACTTC. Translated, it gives CSWSMDSYEQYF.

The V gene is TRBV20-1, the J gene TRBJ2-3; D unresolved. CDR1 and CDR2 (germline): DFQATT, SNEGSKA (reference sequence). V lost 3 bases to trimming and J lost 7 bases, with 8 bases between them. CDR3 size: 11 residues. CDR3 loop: CSARDQYTQYF. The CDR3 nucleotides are TGCAGTGCTAGGGATCAGTATACGCAGTATTTT.

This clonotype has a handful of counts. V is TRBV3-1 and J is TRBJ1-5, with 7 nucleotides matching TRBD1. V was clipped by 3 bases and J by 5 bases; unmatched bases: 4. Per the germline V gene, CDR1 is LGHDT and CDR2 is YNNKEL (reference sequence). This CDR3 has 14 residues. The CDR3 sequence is CASSQVGTDQPQHF. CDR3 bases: TGTGCCAGCAGCCAGGTCGGGACAGATCAGCCCCAGCATTTT.

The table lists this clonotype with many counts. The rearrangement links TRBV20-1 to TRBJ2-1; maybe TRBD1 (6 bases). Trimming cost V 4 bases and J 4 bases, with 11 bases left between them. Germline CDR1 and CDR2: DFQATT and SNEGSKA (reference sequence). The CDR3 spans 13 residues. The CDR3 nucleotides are TGCAGTGCTATCCAGGGGTATTACAATGAGCAGTTCTTC. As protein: CSAIQGYYNEQFF.

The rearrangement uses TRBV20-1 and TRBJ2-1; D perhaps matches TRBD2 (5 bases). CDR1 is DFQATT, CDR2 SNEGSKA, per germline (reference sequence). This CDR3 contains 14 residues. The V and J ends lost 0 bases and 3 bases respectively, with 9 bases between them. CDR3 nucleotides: TGCAGTGCTAGAGAACCTAGCTACTACAATGAGCAGTTCTTC. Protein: CSAREPSYYNEQFF.